The T cell receptor (beta chain) under discussion was sequenced for a study of CD8+ T cells in alopecia areata. Overall study: Twice a day, 5 to 10 mg of oral tofacitinib was administered to treated patients. Patients in the study were on tofacitinib for 6 to 18 months, then off it for 6 months.

RNA was isolated and reverse transcribed to cDNA, the sequencing template. The data were produced by immunoSEQ multiplex PCR, yet TCRdb's version contains in-frame clones alone and is incomplete. The sample includes over 110,000 clones, roughly half of them seen just once. Germline V CDR1 and CDR2: MGHDK, SYGVNS. The CDR3 covers 13 residues. V gave up 7 bases and J gave up 4 bases; unmatched junction bases: 6. The chain is built from TRBV25-1 and TRBJ2-5, with 7 positions matching TRBD2. The source of this sequence is a human donor with alopecia areata. The sample was CD4+ T cells sorted from blood, taken at week 0. The CDR3 DNA sequence: TGTGCCAGCACCCTGACTAGCCGAGAGACCCAGTACTTC. It is translated as CASTLTSRETQYF.